This TCR beta chain was sequenced in a study of blood T cell repertoires in COVID-19. Study background: COVID-19 samples from acute and convalescent phases originated in the United States, Italy and Spain. T cells, B-cell-depleted T cells, or PBMCs provided the cDNA or gDNA that served as material.

The J segment lost 8 bases and the V segment lost 4 bases, leaving 12 bases of the junction unmatched. The CDR3 length is 16 residues. Germline-derived CDR1 and CDR2 are LGHNA and YSLEER. Original methodology: Reference gene primers were amplified, and this amplification served to estimate nucleated cell counts. Here immunoSEQ multiplex PCR was the method, and the copy in TCRdb shows in-frame clones only, minus some. V, J and clone size reflect that table, while D and trimming were determined from the DNA. The table includes around 28,000 clones, approximately 89% detected once. This receptor was taken from a human donor with acute or convalescent COVID-19. The donor label of this sample is uncertain. This chain links TRBV4-3 with TRBJ2-1, with 9 bases matching TRBD1. The source material was peripheral blood. CDR3 region: CASSPSTGTGFDEQFF. CDR3 sequence (DNA): TGCGCCAGCAGCCCATCGACCGGGACAGGGTTCGATGAGCAGTTCTTC.